The clone carrying this T cell receptor beta chain was counted ten times or more. Germline values: CDR1 SQVTM, CDR2 ANQGSEA. Between the trimmed V and J ends, which lost 1 base and 8 bases, there was a span of 14 bases. The CDR3 is 13 amino acids. This entry belongs to a study of CD8 T cells in ankylosing spondylitis. Each CDR3 protein is one row after TCRdb ran MiXCR on the 5' RACE reads. The table shows about 240,000 distinct CDR3 sequences, with around 7.8% occurring only once. This sequence was found in a male donor with ankylosing spondylitis or in good health (not recorded which). The chain carries TRBV29-1 and TRBJ1-2; D might be TRBD1 (6 bases). The sequenced material came from blood, either unsorted or a sorted T cell fraction (not recorded which). The CDR3 region has the DNA TGCAGCGTTGAAGGACAGGCTGTATTCGGCTACACCTTC. Amino acids: CSVEGQAVFGYTF.